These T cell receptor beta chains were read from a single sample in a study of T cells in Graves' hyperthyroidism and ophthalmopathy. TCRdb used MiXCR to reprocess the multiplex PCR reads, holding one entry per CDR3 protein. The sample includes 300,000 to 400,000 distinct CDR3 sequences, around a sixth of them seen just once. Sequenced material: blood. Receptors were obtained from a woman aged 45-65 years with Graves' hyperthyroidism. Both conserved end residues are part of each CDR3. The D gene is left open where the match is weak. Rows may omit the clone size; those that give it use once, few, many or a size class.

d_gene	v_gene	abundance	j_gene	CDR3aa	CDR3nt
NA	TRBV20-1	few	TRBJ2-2	CSAPGRANTGELFF	TGCAGTGCCCCAGGACGGGCGAACACCGGGGAGCTGTTTTTT
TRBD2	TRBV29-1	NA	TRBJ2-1	CSVRPGGRGGYNEQFF	TGCAGCGTCCGTCCCGGGGGGCGGGGGGGCTACAATGAGCAGTTCTTC
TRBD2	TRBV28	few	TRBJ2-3	CASSVVAGALDTQYF	TGTGCCAGCAGTGTAGTAGCGGGAGCATTAGATACGCAGTATTTT
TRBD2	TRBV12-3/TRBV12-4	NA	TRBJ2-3	CASSRAGGTDTQYF	TGTGCCAGCAGTAGAGCGGGGGGTACAGATACGCAGTATTTT
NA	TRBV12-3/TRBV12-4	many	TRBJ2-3	CASSTPGSGPASTDTQYF	TGTGCCAGCAGTACCCCGGGCAGCGGTCCCGCTTCCACAGATACGCAGTATTTT
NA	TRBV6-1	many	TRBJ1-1	CASRFTENTEAFF	TGTGCCAGCAGATTTACAGAGAACACTGAAGCTTTCTTT
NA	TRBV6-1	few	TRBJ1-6	CASTDGGQLYSPLHF	TGTGCCAGCACCGACGGTGGACAGTTGTATTCACCCCTCCACTTT
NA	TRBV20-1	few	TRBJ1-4	CSAREVSNEKLFF	TGCAGTGCTAGAGAGGTTTCTAATGAAAAACTGTTTTTT
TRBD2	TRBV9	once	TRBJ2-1	CASSPGLWGGNEQFF	TGTGCCAGCAGCCCGGGACTCTGGGGGGGCAATGAGCAGTTCTTC
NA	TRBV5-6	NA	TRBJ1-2	CASSLGAVPIVLGGYTF	TGTGCCAGCAGCTTGGGCGCGGTCCCCATCGTTTTGGGTGGCTACACCTTC
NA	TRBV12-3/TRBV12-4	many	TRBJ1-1	CASSLEGTDEAFF	TGTGCCAGCAGTTTAGAGGGGACGGATGAAGCTTTCTTT
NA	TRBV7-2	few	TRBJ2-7	CASSRPGPGAYEQYF	TGTGCCAGCAGCAGACCGGGACCGGGAGCCTACGAGCAGTACTTC
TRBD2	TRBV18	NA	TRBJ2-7	CASSPAAGVKEQYF	TGTGCCAGCTCACCGGCAGCGGGGGTTAAGGAGCAGTACTTC
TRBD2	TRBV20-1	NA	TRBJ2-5	CSAGGGTQETQYF	TGCAGTGCGGGGGGGGGTACCCAAGAGACCCAGTACTTC
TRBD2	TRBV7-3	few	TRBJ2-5	CASSPGTSGIQETQYF	TGTGCCAGCAGCCCAGGGACTAGCGGGATACAAGAGACCCAGTACTTC
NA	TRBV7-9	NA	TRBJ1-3	CASSLGDSRLGNTIYF	TGTGCCAGCAGCTTAGGCGACAGTCGCTTAGGAAACACCATATATTTT
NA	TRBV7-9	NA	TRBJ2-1	CASSLVGSSYNEQSF	TGTGCCAGCAGCTTAGTTGGCAGTTCCTACAATGAGCAGTCCTTC
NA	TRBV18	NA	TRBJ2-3	CASSPLDGRATDTQYF	TGTGCCAGCTCACCCCTGGATGGAAGGGCCACAGATACGCAGTATTTT
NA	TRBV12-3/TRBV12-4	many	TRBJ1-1	CASSFLHRNTEAFF	TGTGCCAGCAGTTTTTTACACAGGAACACTGAAGCTTTCTTT
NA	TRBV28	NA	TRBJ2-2	CASSLVIAGIGELFF	TGTGCCAGCAGTTTAGTGATAGCCGGCATCGGGGAGCTGTTTTTT
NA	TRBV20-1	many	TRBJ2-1	CSASPGPERNEQFF	TGCAGTGCTAGCCCGGGGCCAGAACGGAATGAGCAGTTCTTC
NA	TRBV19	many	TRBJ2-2	CASMKGIGTGELFF	TGTGCCAGTATGAAGGGAATTGGCACCGGGGAGCTGTTTTTT
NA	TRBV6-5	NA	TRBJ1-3	CASSYNLGSSGNTIYF	TGTGCCAGCAGTTACAATCTGGGCAGCTCTGGAAACACCATATATTTT
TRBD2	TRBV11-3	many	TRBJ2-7	CASSPAREVTPYEQYF	TGTGCCAGCAGCCCCGCTCGGGAGGTAACTCCCTACGAGCAGTACTTC
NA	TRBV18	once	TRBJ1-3	CASSPPTASNTIYF	TGTGCCAGCTCACCACCGACAGCTTCAAACACCATATATTTT
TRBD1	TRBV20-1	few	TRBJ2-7	CSAPGRGQYEQYF	TGCAGTGCCCCAGGCAGGGGGCAGTACGAGCAGTACTTC
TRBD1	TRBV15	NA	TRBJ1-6	CATSRDGTGSNSPLHF	TGTGCCACCAGCAGAGATGGGACAGGGTCTAATTCACCCCTCCACTTT
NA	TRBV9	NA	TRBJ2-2	CVSSVGQNTGELFF	TGTGTCAGCAGCGTCGGACAGAACACCGGGGAGCTGTTTTTT
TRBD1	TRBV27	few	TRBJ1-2	CASSPRDRGSYTF	TGTGCCAGCAGTCCCCGGGACAGGGGGAGCTACACCTTC
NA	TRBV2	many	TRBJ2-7	CASSENYPAYEQYF	TGTGCCAGCAGTGAAAACTACCCCGCCTACGAGCAGTACTTC
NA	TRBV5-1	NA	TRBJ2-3	CASSLGRGGADTQYF	TGCGCCAGCAGCTTGGGGCGGGGCGGGGCAGATACGCAGTATTTT
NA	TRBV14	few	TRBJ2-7	CASSQPGTAGYEQYF	TGTGCCAGCAGCCAACCCGGGACTGCCGGCTACGAGCAGTACTTC
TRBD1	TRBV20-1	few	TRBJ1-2	CSARLSGGGHGYTF	TGCAGTGCTAGGCTATCAGGAGGGGGCCATGGCTACACCTTC
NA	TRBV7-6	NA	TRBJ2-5	CASSSPSNAQGTQYF	TGTGCCAGCAGTTCCCCCTCCAACGCGCAAGGGACCCAGTACTTC
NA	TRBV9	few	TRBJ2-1	CASSVPSAGSPQFF	TGTGCCAGCAGCGTCCCTAGCGCCGGTAGTCCGCAGTTCTTC
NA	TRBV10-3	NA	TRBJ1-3	CAIGSSSSGNTIYF	TGTGCCATCGGGAGCTCGAGCTCTGGAAACACCATATATTTT
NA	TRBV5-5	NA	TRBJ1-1	CASSFGSRQAENTEAFF	TGTGCCAGCAGCTTTGGGAGCCGACAGGCCGAGAACACTGAAGCTTTCTTT
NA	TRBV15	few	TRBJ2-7	CATSRRGKFYEQYF	TGTGCCACCAGCAGAAGGGGGAAGTTCTACGAGCAGTACTTC
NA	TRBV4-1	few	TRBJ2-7	CASSQEGGETAPYEQYF	TGCGCCAGCAGCCAAGAAGGTGGCGAGACCGCTCCCTACGAGCAGTACTTC
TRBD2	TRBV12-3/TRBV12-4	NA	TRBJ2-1	CASSLGTSGFYNEQFF	TGTGCCAGCAGTTTGGGGACTAGCGGCTTTTACAATGAGCAGTTCTTC
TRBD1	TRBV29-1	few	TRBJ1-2	CSVVKGTGGNSGYGYTF	TGCAGCGTTGTGAAAGGGACAGGGGGAAACTCGGGCTATGGCTACACCTTC
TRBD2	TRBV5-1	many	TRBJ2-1	CASSLAARTSDYNEQFF	TGCGCCAGCAGCTTGGCCGCGCGAACTAGCGATTACAATGAGCAGTTCTTC
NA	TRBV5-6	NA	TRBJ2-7	CASSFGRGANEQYF	TGTGCCAGCAGCTTTGGCAGGGGGGCCAACGAGCAGTACTTC
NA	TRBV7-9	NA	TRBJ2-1	CASGYFTGGEQFF	TGTGCCAGCGGATACTTTACCGGCGGTGAGCAGTTCTTC
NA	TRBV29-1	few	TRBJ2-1	CSVDGLYNEQFF	TGCAGCGTTGACGGCCTCTACAATGAGCAGTTCTTC
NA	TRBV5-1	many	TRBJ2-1	CASSLDEGYNEQFF	TGCGCCAGCAGCTTGGATGAGGGTTACAATGAGCAGTTCTTC
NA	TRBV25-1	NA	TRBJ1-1	CASRGRLDTEAFF	TGTGCCAGCAGGGGCCGTTTGGACACTGAAGCTTTCTTT
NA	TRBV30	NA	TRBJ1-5	CAWNNGNSNQPQHF	TGTGCCTGGAATAACGGGAATAGCAATCAGCCCCAGCATTTT
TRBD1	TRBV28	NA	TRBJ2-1	CASSSAQGARSSEQFF	TGTGCCAGCAGTTCGGCACAGGGGGCGCGATCAAGTGAGCAGTTCTTC
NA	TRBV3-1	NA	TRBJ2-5	CASSPGPAADQETQYF	TGTGCCAGCAGCCCGGGACCAGCGGCCGATCAAGAGACCCAGTACTTC
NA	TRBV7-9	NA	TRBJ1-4	CASRRVANEKLFF	TGTGCCAGCAGGCGGGTTGCTAATGAAAAACTGTTTTTT
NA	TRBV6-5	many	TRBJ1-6	CASSYSKLGRNNSPLHF	TGTGCCAGCAGTTACTCGAAACTCGGCCGGAATAATTCACCCCTCCACTTT
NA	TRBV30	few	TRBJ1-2	CAWNAVSRTGDGYTF	TGTGCCTGGAACGCAGTATCCAGGACCGGGGATGGCTACACCTTC
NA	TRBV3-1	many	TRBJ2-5	CASRDGRGRETQYF	TGTGCCAGCAGGGACGGGCGGGGAAGGGAGACCCAGTACTTC
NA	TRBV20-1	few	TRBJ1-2	CSAPRAGVNGYTF	TGCAGTGCCCCTAGGGCCGGGGTAAATGGCTACACCTTC
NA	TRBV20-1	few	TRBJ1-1	CSASGGLGDTEAFF	TGCAGTGCTAGTGGGGGGCTTGGGGACACTGAAGCTTTCTTT
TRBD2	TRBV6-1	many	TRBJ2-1	CASKPGLAVLNEQFF	TGTGCCAGCAAGCCGGGACTAGCGGTACTTAATGAGCAGTTCTTC
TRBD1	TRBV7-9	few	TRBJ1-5	CASSDGTGNQPQHF	TGTGCCAGCAGCGACGGGACAGGGAATCAGCCCCAGCATTTT
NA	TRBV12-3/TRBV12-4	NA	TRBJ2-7	CASSFPDRLTEQYF	TGTGCCAGCAGTTTTCCCGACAGGCTTACCGAGCAGTACTTC
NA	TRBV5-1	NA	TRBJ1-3	CASSLDMYLTGNTIYF	TGCGCCAGCAGCTTGGATATGTACCTGACTGGAAACACCATATATTTT